This entry describes one T cell receptor (beta chain). This record belongs to a study of control samples from healthy donors and cancer patients. The data were produced by immunoSEQ multiplex PCR, yet TCRdb's version contains in-frame clones alone and is incomplete. This table has about 120,000 clones, around 92% appearing once. Sequenced sample: PBMCs. The sequence came from a man older than 75 with head and neck cancer.

In DNA, the CDR3 is TGCGCCAGCAGCCAAGCATACAGGGGTCGGACAGATACGCAGTATTTT. It yields the protein CASSQAYRGRTDTQYF. The gene calls are TRBV4-3 and TRBJ2-3; 7 nucleotides match TRBD1. This CDR3 has 16 amino acids. V dropped 1 base and J dropped 3; count of bases not matched to a gene: 7. The germline CDR1 and CDR2 sequences are LGHNA and YSLEER.